One sample yielded the 25 T cell receptor beta chains listed below, sequenced in a study of T cells in Graves' hyperthyroidism and ophthalmopathy. Amplified TCR beta CDR3 regions derived from RNA transcripts. HTBI primers drove first-round RT-PCR of the TCR CDR3. TCRdb fed the multiplex PCR reads into MiXCR, producing one record per CDR3 protein. The data show 390,000 or so distinct CDR3 sequences, roughly 14% seen once. The sample comprised blood. The receptors derive from a man aged 18-30 years with Graves' ophthalmopathy.

This clonotype showed up just a few times. The gene calls are TRBV18 and TRBJ2-7; TRBD1 matches at 7 bases. Germline trimming cut 2 bases from V and 5 bases from J; bases unmatched to any gene: 6. CDR1 and CDR2 from the germline V gene are KGHSH and LQKENI. This CDR3 comprises 14 residues. The CDR3 spells CASSPSGGFDEQYF. As DNA, the CDR3 is TGTGCCAGCTCACCATCAGGGGGATTTGACGAGCAGTACTTC.

This clonotype was seen many times. This chain links TRBV2 with TRBJ2-7; D is unresolved. Deletions cut 0 bases from V and 5 bases from J, with 14 bases between. Germline loops: CDR1 SNHLY, CDR2 FYNNEI. CDR3 length equals 15 residues. CDR3 sequence (DNA): TGTGCCAGCAGTGAAGCGCTGTCAGGTGGACACGAGCAGTACTTC. Translating gives CASSEALSGGHEQYF.

This chain connects TRBV10-3 to TRBJ1-4, with D unclear. Germline loops: CDR1 ENHRY, CDR2 SYGVKD. The CDR3 totals 15 residues. Trimming pared 0 bases from V and 2 bases from J, leaving 7 bases between. DNA of the CDR3: TGTGCCATCAGTGAGTCGGCTGTTACTAATGAAAAACTGTTTTTT. This translates into CAISESAVTNEKLFF.

This clonotype was recorded at least ten times. The chain combines TRBV7-9 with TRBJ1-4; tentatively, D is TRBD1 (6 bases). The germline V gene encodes CDR1 SEHNR and CDR2 FQNEAQ (reference sequence). The V gene lost 7 bases and the J gene lost 3 bases, with 12 bases spanning the gap. This CDR3 region has 14 residues. The CDR3, as DNA: TGTGCCAGCACCGAGGACAGATCTAATGAAAAACTGTTTTTT. This encodes CASTEDRSNEKLFF.

In its sample, this clonotype was seen many times. The V call is TRBV29-1, the J call TRBJ1-1; D may be TRBD1 (5 bases). Germline assignment: CDR1 SQVTM and CDR2 ANQGSEA. This CDR3 is built from 13 residues. The germline V and J ends were trimmed by 6 bases and 4 bases, with 15 bases remaining between them. The CDR3 bases are TGCAGCGTCTCGGGACGGTTGGGCACTGAAGCTTTCTTT. Its translation: CSVSGRLGTEAFF.

This clonotype was observed at least ten times. The chain uses TRBV10-3 and TRBJ2-7, with unresolved D. Trimming took off 4 bases at V and 6 bases at J, with 13 bases between the two ends. The CDR3 has 13 amino acids. The germline CDR1 and CDR2 sequences are ENHRY and SYGVKD. CDR3 sequence (DNA): TGTGCCATCAGTGGCCAGTCCGGCGTCGAGCAGTACTTC. Translating it yields CAISGQSGVEQYF.

The chain combines TRBV4-1 with TRBJ2-3, with 12 bases aligning to TRBD2. The J segment lost 5 bases and the V segment lost 2 bases, leaving 14 bases of the junction unmatched. The CDR3 loop spans 19 amino acids. CDR1 and CDR2 (germline): MGHRA, YSYEKL. CDR3 residues: CASSQLQLAGGRRVDTQYF. The CDR3 region has the DNA TGCGCCAGCAGCCAATTGCAACTAGCGGGAGGCCGGAGGGTAGATACGCAGTATTTT.

This clonotype has ten or more counts. V usage is TRBV2 and J usage is TRBJ2-3; D is perhaps TRBD1 (5 bases). The CDR3 sequence is 14 residues long. Germline V gene data show CDR1 as SNHLY and CDR2 as FYNNEI. V was pared by 4 bases and J by 2 bases, with 10 bases between. This CDR3 reads CASSVRTTTDTQYF. The CDR3 bases are TGTGCCAGCAGTGTAAGGACAACCACAGATACGCAGTATTTT.

Many counts were recorded for this clonotype. The CDR3 nucleotides read TGTGCCAGCATACCGGGACAGGGGGCGCGAGGCTACACCTTC. Amino acids: CASIPGQGARGYTF. The chain recombines TRBV2 with TRBJ1-2, with TRBD1 matching 12 bases. Germline loops: CDR1 SNHLY, CDR2 FYNNEI. The CDR3 length is 14 residues. The trim removed 7 bases at V and 8 bases at J, leaving 8 bases unmatched.

This clonotype was seen many times. The chain couples TRBV13 to TRBJ2-1; D is perhaps TRBD1 or TRBD2 (5 bases each). This CDR3 comprises 16 residues. The V end was cut by 1 base, the J end by 0 bases, with 10 bases between. The germline CDR1 and CDR2 sequences are PRHDT and FYEKMQ (reference sequence). The CDR3 loop is CASSLDEGSSYNEQFF. DNA for the CDR3: TGTGCCAGCAGCTTAGATGAGGGGAGCTCCTACAATGAGCAGTTCTTC.

This clonotype has at least ten counts. As DNA, the CDR3 is TGCAGTGCTAGAGGGCGGGACGGGGGGCTTGGGTCACCCCTCCACTTT. Translated: CSARGRDGGLGSPLHF. The chain uses TRBV20-1 and TRBJ1-6; TRBD1 might be the D (6 bases). Germline CDR1 is DFQATT and CDR2 is SNEGSKA (reference sequence). V lost 1 base and J lost 10, with 20 bases in between. This CDR3 has 16 residues.

V gene TRBV25-1 combines with J gene TRBJ1-1; maybe TRBD1 (6 bases). From germline, CDR1 is MGHDK and CDR2 SYGVNS. The CDR3 covers 14 residues. Trimming stripped 1 base from V and 4 bases from J, with 10 bases between. The CDR3 sequence is CASSEWGAGTEAFF. The CDR3 region has the DNA TGTGCCAGCAGTGAATGGGGGGCGGGCACTGAAGCTTTCTTT.

This rearrangement joins TRBV6-4 to TRBJ2-3; possibly TRBD1 for D (5 bases). The CDR3 is 14 amino acids. The germline V gene has CDR1 MRHNA and CDR2 SNTAGT. The ends were cut back, 5 bases at V and 2 bases at J, with 11 bases in the middle. CDR3 bases: TGTGCCAGCAGTTTACAGGACCACACAGATACGCAGTATTTT. It translates to CASSLQDHTDTQYF.

The genes are TRBV24-1 and TRBJ1-4, with no clear D. With 7 bases removed from V and 2 bases from J, the gap between germline ends came to 7 bases. Germline loops: CDR1 KGHDR, CDR2 SFDVKD. This CDR3 contains 13 residues. CDR3 sequence (DNA): TGTGCCACCAGGGGCGGGACTAATGAAAAACTGTTTTTT. It is translated as CATRGGTNEKLFF.

Note on this clonotype: A read error is possible here, since a much larger clone lies one base away. V is TRBV29-1 and J is TRBJ2-3; 8 positions match TRBD2. The V gene's germline CDR1 is SQVTM and CDR2 ANQGSEA. The CDR3 consists of 14 residues. The CDR3 protein is CSFMGGAGADTRYF. The CDR3, as DNA: TGCAGCTTCATGGGTGGAGCGGGAGCAGATACGCGGTATTTT.

Worth noting for this clonotype: A read error is possible here, since a much larger clone lies one base away. The CDR3 DNA sequence: TGCACCAGCAGCTACGAAGGGGCTGAGAGACGGGAGCAGTTCTTC. It is translated as CTSSYEGAERREQFF. The rearrangement uses TRBV5-1 and TRBJ2-1; possible D gene TRBD1, 5 bases. Germline lookup yields CDR1 SGHRS and CDR2 YFSETQ. This CDR3 contains 15 residues. Full variable domain (missing parts from reference TRBV5-1 and TRBJ2-1): KAGVTQTPRYLIKTRGQQVTLSCSPISGHRSVSWYQQTPGQGLQFLFEYFSETQRNKGNFPGRFSGRQFSNSRSEMNVSTLELGDSALYLCTSSYEGAERREQFFGPGTRLTVL.

The sample holds many counts of this clonotype. The V gene is TRBV20-1, the J gene TRBJ1-1; no reliable D call. This CDR3 spans 13 amino acids. CDR1 is DFQATT and CDR2 is SNEGSKA in the germline V gene (reference sequence). V dropped 5 bases and J dropped 1 base, with 11 bases sitting between them. DNA of the CDR3: TGCAGTGCTCCTCTGTTAGGGAACACTGAAGCTTTCTTT. It specifies CSAPLLGNTEAFF.

This clonotype was seen a few times. V is TRBV30 and J is TRBJ1-2; 9 bases are shared with TRBD1. CDR1 GTSNPN and CDR2 SVGIG come from the germline V gene (reference sequence). CDR3 length: 13 residues. V lost 2 bases to trimming and J lost 8 bases; unmatched junction nucleotides: 6. Written as DNA, the CDR3 is TGTGCCTGGAGTAGGACAGGGGACTTGGGCTACACCTTC. As protein: CAWSRTGDLGYTF.

In its sample, this clonotype was seen a few times. This rearrangement joins TRBV25-1 to TRBJ2-2; unclear D gene. The CDR3 spans 14 residues. Germline CDR1 reads MGHDK; CDR2 reads SYGVNS. The V and J ends lost 4 bases and 1 base respectively, with 7 bases between them. The DNA of the CDR3 is TGTGCCAGCAGTGTTCCGCAGAACACCGGGGAGCTGTTTTTT. This sequence encodes CASSVPQNTGELFF.

The V gene is TRBV6-2 or TRBV6-3, the J gene TRBJ1-6; D perhaps matches TRBD1 (6 bases). The V end was cut by 5 bases, the J end by 3 bases, with 17 bases between. The CDR3 is 17 residues long. Germline V gives CDR1 MNHEY, CDR2 SVGEGT. CDR3 sequence reads: CASSTLADSFYNSPLHF. The CDR3 bases are TGTGCCAGCAGTACCCTAGCGGACAGTTTCTATAATTCACCCCTCCACTTT.

The rearrangement uses TRBV2 and TRBJ1-2; D uncertain. CDR1 is SNHLY, CDR2 FYNNEI, per germline. V gave up 7 bases and J gave up 1 base, with 13 bases separating them. The CDR3 contains 14 residues. CDR3: CASKGLSFNYGYTF. For the CDR3, the DNA is TGTGCCAGCAAAGGCCTTTCCTTTAACTATGGCTACACCTTC.

There are many counts of this clonotype. This rearrangement joins TRBV20-1 to TRBJ2-1; D perhaps matches TRBD2 (6 bases). V gave up 5 bases and J gave up 5 bases, with 13 bases separating them. Germline loops: CDR1 DFQATT, CDR2 SNEGSKA (reference sequence). The CDR3 contains 13 residues. The CDR3 loop is CSAPRPGDNEQFF. CDR3 coding DNA: TGCAGTGCTCCCCGACCGGGAGACAATGAGCAGTTCTTC.

A few counts support this clonotype. This sequence joins TRBV6-1 and TRBJ2-7; 11 bases align to TRBD1. The CDR3 sequence is 15 residues long. With V trimmed by 5 bases and J by 6 bases, 9 bases remained unmatched. Germline V lookup: CDR1 MNHNS, CDR2 SASEGT. The CDR3 nucleotides are TGTGCCAGCAGTTTCTTGGGACAGGGGGGCTCCGAGCAGTACTTC. Translation gives CASSFLGQGGSEQYF.

This clonotype appeared many times. This chain's CDR3 is CASSGMDGRQVFYEQYF. CDR3 DNA: TGCGCCAGCAGCGGAATGGACGGGCGGCAAGTCTTCTACGAGCAGTACTTC. This chain joins TRBV4-1 and TRBJ2-7; D is ambiguous. Trimming pared 5 bases from V and 3 bases from J, leaving 23 bases between. The CDR3 runs to 17 residues. Germline CDR1 and CDR2: MGHRA and YSYEKL.

This clonotype was seen many times. V usage is TRBV14 and J usage is TRBJ2-7, with 8 bases aligning to TRBD1. Germline assignment: CDR1 SGHDN and CDR2 FVKESK. Unmatched junction bases numbered 7, after V lost 4 bases and J lost 2 bases. This CDR3 has 15 amino acids. The CDR3 is CASSRHNRGTYEQYF. The CDR3, as DNA: TGTGCCAGCAGCCGTCACAACAGGGGGACCTACGAGCAGTACTTC.